What follows describes a single T cell receptor (beta chain). A multiplex PCR was run with 60 Vbeta primers and 13 Jbeta primers. Clones were read by immunoSEQ multiplex PCR, and TCRdb kept only the in-frame ones, dropping some. The sample lists about 110,000 clones; 74% were seen once. Germline lookup yields CDR1 SQVTM and CDR2 ANQGSEA. Losses at the gene ends were 7 bases for V and 7 bases for J; bases not matched to a gene: 11. The CDR3 consists of 13 residues. This sample was taken from a study of cytomegalovirus exposure and HLA in healthy donors. The sequence came from a middle-aged woman in good health and CMV-seropositive. The rearrangement joins TRBV29-1 to TRBJ2-7, with 9 positions matching TRBD1. Sequencing was performed on PBMCs. The CDR3 region has the DNA TGCAGCGCCCGGGACAGGGCCCAAGGTGAGCAGTACTTC. It specifies CSARDRAQGEQYF.